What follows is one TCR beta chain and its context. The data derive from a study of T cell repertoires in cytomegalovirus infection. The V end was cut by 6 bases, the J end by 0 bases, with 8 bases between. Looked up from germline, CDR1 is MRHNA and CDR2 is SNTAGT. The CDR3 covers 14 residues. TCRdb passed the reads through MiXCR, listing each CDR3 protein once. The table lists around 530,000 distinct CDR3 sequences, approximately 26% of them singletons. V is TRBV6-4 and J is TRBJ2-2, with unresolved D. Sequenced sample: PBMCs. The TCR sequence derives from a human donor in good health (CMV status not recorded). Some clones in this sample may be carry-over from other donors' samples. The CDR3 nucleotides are TGTGCCAGCAGAAGAGACGCGAACACCGGGGAGCTGTTTTTT. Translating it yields CASRRDANTGELFF.